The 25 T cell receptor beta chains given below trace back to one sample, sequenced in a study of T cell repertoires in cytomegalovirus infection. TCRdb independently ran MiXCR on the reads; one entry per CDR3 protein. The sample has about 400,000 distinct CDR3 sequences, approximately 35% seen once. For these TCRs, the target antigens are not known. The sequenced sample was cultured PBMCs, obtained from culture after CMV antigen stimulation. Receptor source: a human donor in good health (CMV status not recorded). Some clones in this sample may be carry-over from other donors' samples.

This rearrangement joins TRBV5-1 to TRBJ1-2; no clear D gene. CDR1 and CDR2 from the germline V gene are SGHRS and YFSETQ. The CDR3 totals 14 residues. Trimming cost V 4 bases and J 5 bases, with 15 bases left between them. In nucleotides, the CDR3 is TGCGCCAGCAGCCTTGCGGGCGCGTTATATGGCTACACCTTC. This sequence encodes CASSLAGALYGYTF.

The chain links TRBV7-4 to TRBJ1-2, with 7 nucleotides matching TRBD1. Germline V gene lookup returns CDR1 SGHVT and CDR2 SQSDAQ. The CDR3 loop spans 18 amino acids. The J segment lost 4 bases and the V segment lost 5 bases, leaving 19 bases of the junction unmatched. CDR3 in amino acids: CASSDPHETGPGPYGYTF. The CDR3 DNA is TGTGCCAGCAGCGACCCCCACGAGACAGGGCCAGGACCCTATGGCTACACCTTC.

The DNA for the CDR3 is TGCGCCAGCAGCCAAGATTCCCAGGGGGGGGACTATGGCTACACCTTC. Protein: CASSQDSQGGDYGYTF. The chain is built from TRBV4-3 and TRBJ1-2; 7 nucleotides line up with TRBD1. J gave up 3 bases and V 0 bases, and 7 bases lay outside the gene matches. CDR3 length: 16 amino acids. From germline, CDR1 is LGHNA and CDR2 YSLEER.

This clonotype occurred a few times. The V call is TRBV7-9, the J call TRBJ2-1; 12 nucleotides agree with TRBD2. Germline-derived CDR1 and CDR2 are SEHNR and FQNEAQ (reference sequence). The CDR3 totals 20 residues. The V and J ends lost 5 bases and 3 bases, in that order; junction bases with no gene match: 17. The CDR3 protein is CASSKTRLAGASGFYNEQFF. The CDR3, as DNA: TGTGCCAGCAGCAAAACGCGACTAGCGGGAGCTTCGGGGTTCTACAATGAGCAGTTCTTC.

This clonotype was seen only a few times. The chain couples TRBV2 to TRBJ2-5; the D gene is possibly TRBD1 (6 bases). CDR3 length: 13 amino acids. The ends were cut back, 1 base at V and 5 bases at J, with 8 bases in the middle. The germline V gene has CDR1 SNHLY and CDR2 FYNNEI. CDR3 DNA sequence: TGTGCCAGCAGTGAAGACAGGGTTGAGACCCAGTACTTC. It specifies CASSEDRVETQYF.

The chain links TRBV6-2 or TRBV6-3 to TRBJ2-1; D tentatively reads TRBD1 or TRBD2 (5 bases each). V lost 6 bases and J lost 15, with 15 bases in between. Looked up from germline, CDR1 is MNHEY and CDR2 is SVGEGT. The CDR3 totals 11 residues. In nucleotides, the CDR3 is TGTGCCAGCAGAACACGGGGACGCCTGTTCTTC. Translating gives CASRTRGRLFF.

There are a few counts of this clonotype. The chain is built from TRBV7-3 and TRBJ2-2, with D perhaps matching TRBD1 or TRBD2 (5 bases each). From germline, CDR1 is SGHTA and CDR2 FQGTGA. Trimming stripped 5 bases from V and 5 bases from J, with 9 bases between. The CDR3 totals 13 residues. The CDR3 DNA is TGTGCCAGCAGCGCGAGGGGAACCGGGGAGCTGTTTTTT. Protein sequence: CASSARGTGELFF.

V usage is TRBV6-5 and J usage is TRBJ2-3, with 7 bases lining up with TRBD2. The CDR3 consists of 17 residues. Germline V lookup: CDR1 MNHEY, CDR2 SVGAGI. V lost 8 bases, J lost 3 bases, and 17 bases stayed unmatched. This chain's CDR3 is CASSTKWGGSGTDTQYF. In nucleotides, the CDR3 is TGTGCCAGCTCGACCAAGTGGGGCGGGAGCGGGACAGATACGCAGTATTTT.

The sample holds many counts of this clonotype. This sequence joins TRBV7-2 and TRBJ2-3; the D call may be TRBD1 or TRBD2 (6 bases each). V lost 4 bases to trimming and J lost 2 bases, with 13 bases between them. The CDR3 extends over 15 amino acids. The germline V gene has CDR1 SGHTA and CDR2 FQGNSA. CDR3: CASSSGAGSTDTQYF. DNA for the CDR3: TGTGCCAGCAGCTCAGGGGCGGGATCCACAGATACGCAGTATTTT.

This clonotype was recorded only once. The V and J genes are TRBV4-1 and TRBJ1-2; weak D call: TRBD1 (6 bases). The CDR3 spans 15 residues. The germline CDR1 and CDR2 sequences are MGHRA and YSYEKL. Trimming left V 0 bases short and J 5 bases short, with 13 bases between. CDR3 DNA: TGCGCCAGCAGCCAAGACCCGGACAGAAGATATGGCTACACCTTC. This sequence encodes CASSQDPDRRYGYTF.

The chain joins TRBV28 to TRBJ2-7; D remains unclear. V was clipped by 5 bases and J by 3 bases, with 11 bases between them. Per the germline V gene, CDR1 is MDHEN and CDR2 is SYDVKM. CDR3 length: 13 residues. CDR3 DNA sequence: TGTGCCAGCAGTCAGGCGCCGATCTACGAGCAGTACTTC. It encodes CASSQAPIYEQYF.

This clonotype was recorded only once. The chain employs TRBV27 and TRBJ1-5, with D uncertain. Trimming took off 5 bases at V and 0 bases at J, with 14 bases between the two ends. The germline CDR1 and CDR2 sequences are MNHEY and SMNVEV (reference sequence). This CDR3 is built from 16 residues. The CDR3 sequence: CASSPTLRNSNQPQHF. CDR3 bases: TGTGCCAGCAGTCCAACGCTTAGGAATAGCAATCAGCCCCAGCATTTT.

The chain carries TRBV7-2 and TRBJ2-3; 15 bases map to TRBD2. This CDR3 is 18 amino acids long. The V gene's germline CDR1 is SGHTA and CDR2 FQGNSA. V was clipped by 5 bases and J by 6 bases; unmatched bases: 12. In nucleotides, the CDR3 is TGTGCCAGCAGCGCTACGGGACTAGCGGGAGGAAGCAGGGATACGCAGTATTTT. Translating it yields CASSATGLAGGSRDTQYF.

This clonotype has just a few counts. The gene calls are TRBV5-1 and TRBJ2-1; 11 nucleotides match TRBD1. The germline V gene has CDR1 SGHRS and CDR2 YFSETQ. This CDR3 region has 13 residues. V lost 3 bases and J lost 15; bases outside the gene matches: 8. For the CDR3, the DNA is TGCGCCAGCAGCTGGGGACAGGGGGATGCGGGGTTCTTC. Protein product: CASSWGQGDAGFF. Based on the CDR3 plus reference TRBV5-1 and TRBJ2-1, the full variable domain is KAGVTQTPRYLIKTRGQQVTLSCSPISGHRSVSWYQQTPGQGLQFLFEYFSETQRNKGNFPGRFSGRQFSNSRSEMNVSTLELGDSALYLCASSWGQGDAGFFGPGTRLTVL.

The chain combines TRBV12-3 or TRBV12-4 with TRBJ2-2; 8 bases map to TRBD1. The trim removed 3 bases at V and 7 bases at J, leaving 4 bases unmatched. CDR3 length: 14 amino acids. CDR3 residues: CASSFEDRDGELFF. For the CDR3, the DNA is TGTGCCAGCAGTTTTGAGGACAGGGACGGGGAGCTGTTTTTT.

CDR3 sequence reads: CASSQGLLLADSYEQYF. Here the CDR3 DNA reads TGCGCCAGCAGCCAAGGTCTATTACTAGCGGACTCCTACGAGCAGTACTTC. V and J are TRBV4-1 and TRBJ2-7, with 8 bases aligning to TRBD2. There are 17 residues in the CDR3. Germline CDR1 MGHRA, CDR2 YSYEKL. V was clipped by 1 base and J by 0 bases; unmatched bases: 8.

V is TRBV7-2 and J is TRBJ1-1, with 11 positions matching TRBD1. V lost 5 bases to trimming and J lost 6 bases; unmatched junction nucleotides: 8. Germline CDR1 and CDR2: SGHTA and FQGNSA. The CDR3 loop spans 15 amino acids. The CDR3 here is CASSPVAGQGAEAFF. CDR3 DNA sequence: TGTGCCAGCAGCCCGGTGGCGGGACAGGGGGCTGAAGCTTTCTTT.

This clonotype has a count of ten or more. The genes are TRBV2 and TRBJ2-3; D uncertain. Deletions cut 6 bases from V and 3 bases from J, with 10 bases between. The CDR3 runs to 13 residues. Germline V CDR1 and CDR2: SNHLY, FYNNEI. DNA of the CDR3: TGTGCCAGCAGGGCGGACGGTACAGATACGCAGTATTTT. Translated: CASRADGTDTQYF.

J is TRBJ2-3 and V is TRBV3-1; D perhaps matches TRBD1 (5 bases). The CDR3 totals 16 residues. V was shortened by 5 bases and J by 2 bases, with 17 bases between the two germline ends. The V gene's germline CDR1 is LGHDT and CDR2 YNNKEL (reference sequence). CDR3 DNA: TGTGCCAGCAGCTCTTCCCGGACAACAATCACAGATACGCAGTATTTT. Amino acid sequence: CASSSSRTTITDTQYF.

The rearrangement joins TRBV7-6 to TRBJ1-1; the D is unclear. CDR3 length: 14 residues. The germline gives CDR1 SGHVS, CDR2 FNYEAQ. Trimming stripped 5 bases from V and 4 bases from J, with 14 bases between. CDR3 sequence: CASSVYNVRTEAFF. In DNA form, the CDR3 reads TGTGCCAGCAGCGTATACAACGTGCGCACTGAAGCTTTCTTT.

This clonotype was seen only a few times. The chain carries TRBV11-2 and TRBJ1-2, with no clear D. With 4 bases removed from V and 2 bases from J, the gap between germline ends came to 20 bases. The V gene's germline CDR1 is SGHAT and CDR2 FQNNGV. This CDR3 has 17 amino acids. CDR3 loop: CASSSPSIIEENYGYTF. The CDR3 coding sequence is TGTGCCAGCAGCTCCCCAAGCATTATTGAAGAGAACTATGGCTACACCTTC.

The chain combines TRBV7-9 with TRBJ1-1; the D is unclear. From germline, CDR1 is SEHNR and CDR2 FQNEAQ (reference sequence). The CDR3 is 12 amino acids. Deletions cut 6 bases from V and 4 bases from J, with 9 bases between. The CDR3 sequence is CASSFWGTEAFF. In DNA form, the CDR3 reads TGTGCCAGCAGTTTTTGGGGCACTGAAGCTTTCTTT.

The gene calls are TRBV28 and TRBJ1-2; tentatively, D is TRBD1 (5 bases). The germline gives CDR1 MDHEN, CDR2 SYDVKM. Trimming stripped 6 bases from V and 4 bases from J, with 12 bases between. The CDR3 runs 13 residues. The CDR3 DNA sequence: TGTGCCAGCAGAAAAAGGGGTCCCTATGGCTACACCTTC. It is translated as CASRKRGPYGYTF.

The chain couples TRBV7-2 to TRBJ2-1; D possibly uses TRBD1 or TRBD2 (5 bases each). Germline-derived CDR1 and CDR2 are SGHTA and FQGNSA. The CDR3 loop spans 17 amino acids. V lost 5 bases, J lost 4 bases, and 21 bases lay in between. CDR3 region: CASSMGPPSQPYNEQFF. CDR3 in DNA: TGTGCCAGCAGCATGGGACCTCCCTCACAGCCGTACAATGAGCAGTTCTTC.

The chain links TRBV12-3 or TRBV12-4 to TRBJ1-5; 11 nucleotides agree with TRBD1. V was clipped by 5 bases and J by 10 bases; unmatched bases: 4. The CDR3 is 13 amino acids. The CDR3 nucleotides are TGTGCCAGCAGTACCGGGACAGGGGGTCCCCAGCATTTT. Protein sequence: CASSTGTGGPQHF.